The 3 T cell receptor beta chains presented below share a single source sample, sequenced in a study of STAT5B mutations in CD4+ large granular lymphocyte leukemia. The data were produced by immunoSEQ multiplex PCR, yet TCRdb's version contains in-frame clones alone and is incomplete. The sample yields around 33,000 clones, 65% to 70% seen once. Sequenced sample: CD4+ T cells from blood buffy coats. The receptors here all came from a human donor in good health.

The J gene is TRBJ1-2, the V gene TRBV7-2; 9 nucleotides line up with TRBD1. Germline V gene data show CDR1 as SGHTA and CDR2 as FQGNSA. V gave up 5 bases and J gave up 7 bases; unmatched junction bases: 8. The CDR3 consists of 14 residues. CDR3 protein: CASSPAGTGIGYTF. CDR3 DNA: TGTGCCAGCAGCCCGGCCGGGACAGGGATTGGCTACACCTTC.

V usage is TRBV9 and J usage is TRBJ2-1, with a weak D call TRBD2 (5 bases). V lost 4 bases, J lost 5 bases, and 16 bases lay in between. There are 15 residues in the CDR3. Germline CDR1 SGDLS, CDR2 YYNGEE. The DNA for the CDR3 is TGTGCCAGCAGCCCCAGGCCGGGAAACGACAATGAGCAGTTCTTC. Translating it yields CASSPRPGNDNEQFF.

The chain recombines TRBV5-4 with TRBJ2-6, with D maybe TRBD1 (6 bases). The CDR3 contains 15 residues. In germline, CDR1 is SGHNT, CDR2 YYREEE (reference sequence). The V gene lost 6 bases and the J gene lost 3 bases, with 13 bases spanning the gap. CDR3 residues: CASTLGTSGANVLTF. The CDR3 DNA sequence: TGTGCCAGCACCCTGGGGACAAGTGGGGCCAACGTCCTGACTTTC. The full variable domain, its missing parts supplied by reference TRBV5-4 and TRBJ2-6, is ETGVTQSPTHLIKTRGQQVTLRCSSQSGHNTVSWYQQALGQGPQFIFQYYREEENGRGNFPPRFSGLQFPNYSSELNVNALELDDSALYLCASTLGTSGANVLTFGAGSRLTVL.